This is a list of T cell receptor beta chains from one sample in a study of blood T cell repertoires in COVID-19. TCRdb keeps only in-frame clones here, not all; method: immunoSEQ multiplex PCR. The profile shows about 130,000 clones, 65% to 90% of them singletons. Source material: peripheral blood. The receptors shown here come from a man older than 75 with active or convalescent COVID-19. CDR3s include the opening cysteine and the closing phenylalanine or tryptophan. D genes are given only for firm matches. Only part of the rows carry a size: once, few, many, or a class if the clone is expanded.

abundance	d_gene	v_gene	j_gene	CDR3aa	CDR3nt
few	TRBD1	TRBV4-1	TRBJ2-5	CASSQGTGGRETQYF	TGCGCCAGCAGCCAAGGGACAGGGGGCCGAGAGACCCAGTACTTC
once	NA	TRBV14	TRBJ1-6	CASSRWANSPLHF	TGTGCCAGCAGCCGGTGGGCTAATTCACCCCTCCACTTT
NA	NA	TRBV6-4	TRBJ2-1	CASSSQANNEQFF	TGTGCCAGCAGCTCCCAGGCAAACAATGAGCAGTTCTTC
NA	TRBD2	TRBV7-6	TRBJ2-5	CASSPLGLAGTQYF	TGTGCCAGCAGCCCGTTGGGACTAGCTGGGACCCAGTACTTC
NA	TRBD1	TRBV5-1	TRBJ2-3	CASSLQGVKTDTQYF	TGCGCCAGCAGCTTGCAGGGGGTGAAGACAGATACGCAGTATTTT
NA	NA	TRBV7-7	TRBJ2-2	CASSLEAGWNTGELFF	TGTGCCAGCAGCTTAGAAGCAGGGTGGAACACCGGGGAGCTGTTTTTT
NA	NA	TRBV5-1	TRBJ1-3	CASSPEGNSGNTIYF	TGCGCCAGCAGCCCGGAGGGCAACTCTGGAAACACCATATATTTT
NA	NA	TRBV25-1	TRBJ1-2	CASSDNGGYGYTF	TGTGCCAGCAGTGATAACGGGGGCTATGGCTACACCTTC
NA	NA	TRBV3-1/TRBV3-2	TRBJ2-3	CASSQGRPSTDTQYF	TGTGCCAGCAGCCAAGGCAGGCCTAGCACAGATACGCAGTATTTT
NA	TRBD1	TRBV28	TRBJ1-5	CASSWADRDNQPQHF	TGTGCCAGCAGTTGGGCTGACAGGGACAATCAGCCCCAGCATTTT
NA	NA	TRBV2	TRBJ2-4	CASSETGGLAKNIQYF	TGTGCCAGCAGTGAAACGGGGGGCTTGGCCAAAAACATTCAGTACTTC
NA	NA	TRBV5-6	TRBJ1-6	CASSYGGELRNSPLHF	TGTGCCAGCAGTTATGGAGGGGAGCTCCGGAATTCACCCCTCCACTTT
NA	NA	TRBV7-8	TRBJ2-7	CASSPDRGISYEQYF	TGTGCCAGCAGCCCTGATAGGGGAATCTCCTACGAGCAGTACTTC
NA	TRBD1	TRBV30	TRBJ1-1	CAWSHPGTGGTEAFF	TGTGCCTGGAGTCATCCCGGGACAGGGGGAACTGAAGCTTTCTTT
NA	TRBD1	TRBV4-1	TRBJ1-3	CASSHPTTGAGNTIYF	TGCGCCAGCAGCCACCCCACGACAGGGGCTGGAAACACCATATATTTT
NA	NA	TRBV27	TRBJ2-3	CASRGTSRDTQYF	TGTGCCAGCAGGGGAACTAGTCGAGATACGCAGTATTTT
NA	TRBD1	TRBV28	TRBJ1-2	CASSSGQRSNYGYTF	TGTGCCAGCAGTTCGGGACAGCGTTCTAACTATGGCTACACCTTC
once	TRBD1	TRBV4-1	TRBJ2-7	CASSQEDRVSYEQYF	TGCGCCAGCAGCCAAGAGGACAGGGTATCATACGAGCAGTACTTC
NA	TRBD1	TRBV6-5	TRBJ1-1	CASRGTGAEAFF	TGTGCCAGCAGAGGGACAGGGGCTGAAGCTTTCTTT
NA	NA	TRBV25-1	TRBJ1-3	CASSPYSDTIYF	TGTGCCAGCAGTCCATATTCGGACACCATATATTTT
few	NA	TRBV7-8	TRBJ2-7	CASSLPRVFRVYEQYF	TGTGCCAGCAGCCTTCCTCGCGTATTTCGGGTCTACGAGCAGTACTTC
NA	TRBD1	TRBV28	TRBJ1-1	CASSSPQGASGEAFF	TGTGCCAGCAGTTCACCACAGGGGGCCTCAGGGGAAGCTTTCTTT
NA	NA	TRBV7-9	TRBJ2-2	CASSSLAGELFF	TGTGCCAGCAGCTCCTTAGCCGGGGAGCTGTTTTTT
NA	NA	TRBV5-4	TRBJ2-3	CASSGEIDGTDTQYF	TGTGCCAGCAGCGGAGAGATAGACGGGACAGATACGCAGTATTTT
NA	TRBD1	TRBV24-1	TRBJ2-1	CATSDLGQGFDNEQFF	TGTGCCACCAGTGATTTGGGACAGGGGTTCGACAATGAGCAGTTCTTC
NA	NA	TRBV2	TRBJ2-2	CASRPGDLNTGELFF	TGTGCCAGCAGACCAGGGGATTTGAACACCGGGGAGCTGTTTTTT
NA	NA	TRBV11-3	TRBJ2-1	CASSLSRDNEQFF	TGTGCCAGCAGCTTATCACGCGACAATGAGCAGTTCTTC
NA	TRBD2	TRBV7-2	TRBJ2-1	CASSLTSGNFYEQFF	TGTGCCAGCAGCTTAACTAGCGGGAACTTCTATGAGCAGTTCTTC
NA	TRBD1	TRBV10-3	TRBJ2-3	CAIRRTGGSTDTQYF	TGTGCCATCAGGAGGACAGGGGGGAGCACAGATACGCAGTATTTT
NA	TRBD1	TRBV19	TRBJ1-4	CASSPRTGPFSEKLFF	TGTGCCAGTAGTCCCCGGACAGGACCCTTCTCGGAAAAACTGTTTTTT
NA	NA	TRBV24-1	TRBJ2-2	CATSDAVTGTGELFF	TGTGCCACCAGTGATGCCGTTACAGGGACCGGGGAGCTGTTTTTT
NA	NA	TRBV2	TRBJ1-2	CASSEYRDALYGYTF	TGTGCCAGCAGTGAGTACAGGGACGCGCTCTATGGCTACACCTTC
NA	TRBD2	TRBV7-3	TRBJ2-1	CASSVAGTSGGAGEQFF	TGTGCCAGCAGCGTCGCCGGGACTAGCGGGGGGGCCGGTGAGCAGTTCTTC
once	NA	TRBV10-3	TRBJ2-7	CAVRGRYYEQYF	TGTGCCGTCAGGGGCAGGTACTACGAGCAGTACTTC
NA	NA	TRBV7-2	TRBJ1-4	CASSLTGRANEKLFF	TGTGCCAGCAGCTTAACAGGGCGAGCTAATGAAAAACTGTTTTTT
NA	TRBD1	TRBV3-1/TRBV3-2	TRBJ1-4	CASSLLRTGPERLFF	TGTGCCAGCAGCCTACTTAGGACAGGGCCGGAAAGACTGTTTTTT
NA	TRBD2	TRBV18	TRBJ2-7	CASSPRAGEVYEQYF	TGTGCCAGCTCACCTAGGGCGGGAGAAGTTTACGAGCAGTACTTC
NA	NA	TRBV23-1	TRBJ2-4	CASSQHTGPGNIQYF	TGCGCCAGCAGTCAACACACAGGTCCCGGAAACATTCAGTACTTC
NA	NA	TRBV5-1	TRBJ2-6	CASSLNRWDSGANVLTF	TGCGCCAGCAGCTTGAACAGGTGGGACTCTGGGGCCAACGTCCTGACTTTC
NA	NA	TRBV7-2	TRBJ2-7	CASSLGAGGIPYEQYF	TGTGCCAGCAGCTTAGGCGCAGGGGGGATCCCCTACGAGCAGTACTTC
NA	NA	TRBV6-2/TRBV6-3	TRBJ1-4	CASSPRQSLNEKLFF	TGTGCCAGCAGTCCCCGACAGTCACTAAATGAAAAACTGTTTTTT